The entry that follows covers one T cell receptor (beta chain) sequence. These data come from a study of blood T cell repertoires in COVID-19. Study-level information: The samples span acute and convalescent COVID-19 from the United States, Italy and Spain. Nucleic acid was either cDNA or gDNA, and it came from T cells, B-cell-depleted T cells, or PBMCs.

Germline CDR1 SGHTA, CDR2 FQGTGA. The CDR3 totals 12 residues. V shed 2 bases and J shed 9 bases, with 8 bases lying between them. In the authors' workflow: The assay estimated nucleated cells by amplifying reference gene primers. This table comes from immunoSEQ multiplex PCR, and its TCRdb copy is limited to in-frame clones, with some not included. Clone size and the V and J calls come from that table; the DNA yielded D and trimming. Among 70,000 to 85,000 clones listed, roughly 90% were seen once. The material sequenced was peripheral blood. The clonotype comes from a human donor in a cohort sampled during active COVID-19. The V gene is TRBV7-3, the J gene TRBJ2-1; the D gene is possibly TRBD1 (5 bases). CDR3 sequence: CASSLGAGEQFF. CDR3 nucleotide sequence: TGTGCCAGCAGCTTAGGGGCTGGTGAGCAGTTCTTC.